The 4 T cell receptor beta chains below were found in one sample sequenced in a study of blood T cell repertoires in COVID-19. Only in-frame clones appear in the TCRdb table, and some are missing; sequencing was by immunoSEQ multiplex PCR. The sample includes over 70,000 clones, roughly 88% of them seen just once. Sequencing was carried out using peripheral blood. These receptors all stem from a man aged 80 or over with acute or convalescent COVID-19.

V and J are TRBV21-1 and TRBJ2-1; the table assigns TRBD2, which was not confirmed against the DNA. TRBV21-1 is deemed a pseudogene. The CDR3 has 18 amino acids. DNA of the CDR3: TGTGCCAGCCTCCCTTCCGGGACTAGCGCCGACTCCTACAATGAGCAGTTCTTC. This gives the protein CASLPSGTSADSYNEQFF.

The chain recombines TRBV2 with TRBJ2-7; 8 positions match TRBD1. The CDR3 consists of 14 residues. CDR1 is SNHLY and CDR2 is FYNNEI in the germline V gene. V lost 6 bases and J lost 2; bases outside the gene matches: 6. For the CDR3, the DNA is TGTGCCAGCAGCGTGGGGACAGGAGCCTACGAGCAGTACTTC. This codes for CASSVGTGAYEQYF.

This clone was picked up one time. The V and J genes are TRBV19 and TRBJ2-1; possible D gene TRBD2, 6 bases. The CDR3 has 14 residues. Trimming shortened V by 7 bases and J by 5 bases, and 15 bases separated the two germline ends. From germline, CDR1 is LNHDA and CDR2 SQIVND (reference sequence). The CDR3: CASMLWAGNNEQFF. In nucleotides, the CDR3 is TGTGCCAGTATGTTGTGGGCGGGGAACAATGAGCAGTTCTTC.

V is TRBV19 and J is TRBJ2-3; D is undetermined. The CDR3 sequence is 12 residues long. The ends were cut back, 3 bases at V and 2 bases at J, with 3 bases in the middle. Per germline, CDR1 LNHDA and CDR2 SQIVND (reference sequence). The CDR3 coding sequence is TGTGCCAGTAGTATTTACACAGATACGCAGTATTTT. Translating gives CASSIYTDTQYF.